This T cell receptor beta chain was identified in a study of shared T cell receptors in the human thymus. Libraries were prepared by immunoSEQ multiplex PCR; TCRdb keeps only in-frame clonotypes and omits some of them. The repertoire includes more than 550,000 clones, about 89% of them detected once, and under 0.01% sits in the top ten. These same records also appear under a second study, on human thymus T cells. That work adds: Thymic repertoires overlap heavily among unrelated individuals, related research has reported.

The source is a boy under two years old with a congenital heart defect. Specimen: thymocytes.

The CDR3 sequence is CSVKKGQRVSEQYF. The CDR3 DNA sequence: TGCAGCGTGAAAAAGGGGCAGCGGGTTTCCGAGCAGTACTTC. The rearrangement links TRBV29-1 to TRBJ2-7; possible D gene TRBD2, 6 bases. This CDR3 has 14 amino acids. The germline gives CDR1 SQVTM, CDR2 ANQGSEA. Trimming cost V 6 bases and J 6 bases, with 21 bases left between them.